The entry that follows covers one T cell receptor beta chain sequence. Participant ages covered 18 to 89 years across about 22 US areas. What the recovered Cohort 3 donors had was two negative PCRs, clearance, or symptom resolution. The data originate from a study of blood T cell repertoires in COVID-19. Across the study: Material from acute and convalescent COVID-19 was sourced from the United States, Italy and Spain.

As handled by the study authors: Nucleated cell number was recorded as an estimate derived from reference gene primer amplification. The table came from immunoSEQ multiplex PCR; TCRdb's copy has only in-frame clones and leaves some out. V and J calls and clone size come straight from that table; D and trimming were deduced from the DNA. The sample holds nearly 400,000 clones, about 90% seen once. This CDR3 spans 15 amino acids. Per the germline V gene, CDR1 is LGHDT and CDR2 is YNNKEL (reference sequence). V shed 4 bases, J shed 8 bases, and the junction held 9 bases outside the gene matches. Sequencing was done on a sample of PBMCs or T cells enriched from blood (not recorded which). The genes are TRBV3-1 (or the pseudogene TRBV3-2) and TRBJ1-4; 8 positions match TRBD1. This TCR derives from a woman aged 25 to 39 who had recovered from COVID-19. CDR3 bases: TGTGCCAGCAGCCGAAGTGACAGGGGAGGCGAAAAACTGTTTTTT. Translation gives CASSRSDRGGEKLFF.